The 23 T cell receptor beta chains presented below share a single source sample, sequenced in a study of blood T cell repertoires in COVID-19. Produced via immunoSEQ multiplex PCR; TCRdb's table is partial and in-frame only. The sample records about 99,000 clones, around 90% being singletons. The sample comprised peripheral blood. The receptors here all came from a woman over 75 in a cohort sampled during active COVID-19.

With respect to this clone: A read error may account for a junction end that differs from germline. The chain recombines TRBV7-7 with TRBJ2-2; 7 positions match TRBD1. From germline, CDR1 is SSHAT and CDR2 FNYEAQ (reference sequence). CDR3 length: 12 residues. CDR3 sequence: CASRQGSGELFF. The CDR3 DNA follows: TGTGCTAGCAGACAGGGCTCCGGGGAGCTGTTTTTT.

This rearrangement joins TRBV5-6 to TRBJ2-2; weak D call: TRBD1 (6 bases). The CDR3 consists of 16 residues. V shed 6 bases and J shed 0 bases, with 15 bases lying between them. The germline V gene encodes CDR1 SGHDT and CDR2 YYEEEE. The CDR3, as DNA: TGTGCCAGCACCGTGCAGAGGGGGACGAACACCGGGGAGCTGTTTTTT. It yields the protein CASTVQRGTNTGELFF. Combining the CDR3 with reference TRBV5-6 and TRBJ2-2 gives the whole variable domain DAGVTQSPTHLIKTRGQQVTLRCSPKSGHDTVSWYQQALGQGPQFIFQYYEEEERQRGNFPDRFSGHQFPNYSSELNVNALLLGDSALYLCASTVQRGTNTGELFFGEGSRLTVL.

The chain recombines TRBV7-2 with TRBJ1-2, with 7 bases aligning to TRBD1. The CDR3 loop spans 15 amino acids. Trimming at V came to 1 base and at J to 7 bases, leaving 9 bases not matched to a gene. The germline V gene encodes CDR1 SGHTA and CDR2 FQGNSA. The CDR3 loop is CASSLVARGDSGYTF. In DNA form, the CDR3 reads TGTGCCAGCAGCTTAGTCGCCAGGGGGGATTCTGGCTACACCTTC. Full variable domain (outside the CDR3, taken from reference TRBV7-2 and TRBJ1-2): GAGVSQSPSNKVTEKGKDVELRCDPISGHTALYWYRQSLGQGLEFLIYFQGNSAPDKSGLPSDRFSAERTGGSVSTLTIQRTQQEDSAVYLCASSLVARGDSGYTFGSGTRLTVV.

This clone came up once. CDR3 loop: CASSGQGGFSNQPQHF. CDR3 in DNA: TGTGCCAGTAGTGGCCAGGGGGGCTTCAGCAATCAGCCCCAGCATTTT. The chain couples TRBV19 to TRBJ1-5; 7 bases align to TRBD1. The CDR3 extends over 16 amino acids. The V segment lost 5 bases and the J segment 1 base; nucleotides outside the gene matches: 8. Per the germline V gene, CDR1 is LNHDA and CDR2 is SQIVND (reference sequence).

The chain combines TRBV19 with TRBJ2-4, with D perhaps TRBD1 (6 bases). V lost 0 bases and J 3 bases, leaving 12 bases between the germline ends. There are 16 residues in the CDR3. Germline V gene lookup returns CDR1 LNHDA and CDR2 SQIVND (reference sequence). The CDR3, as DNA: TGTGCCAGTAGTATAGATAGCGAAGGGGGCAAAAACATTCAGTACTTC. It is translated as CASSIDSEGGKNIQYF.

This chain connects TRBV7-3 to TRBJ2-1; D perhaps matches TRBD2 (6 bases). This CDR3 comprises 13 residues. CDR1 is SGHTA and CDR2 is FQGTGA in the germline V gene. V was pared by 5 bases and J by 11 bases, with 16 bases between. The CDR3: CASSTSSDHQQFF. The CDR3 nucleotides read TGTGCCAGCAGCACCTCTAGCGACCACCAGCAGTTCTTC. The full variable domain, its missing parts supplied by reference TRBV7-3 and TRBJ2-1, is GAGVSQTPSNKVTEKGKYVELRCDPISGHTALYWYRQSLGQGPEFLIYFQGTGAADDSGLPNDRFFAVRPEGSVSTLKIQRTERGDSAVYLCASSTSSDHQQFFGPGTRLTVL.

V gene TRBV6-4 combines with J gene TRBJ2-1; 11 nucleotides align to TRBD1. The CDR3 length is 13 residues. Germline loops: CDR1 MRHNA, CDR2 SNTAGT. The ends lost 10 bases at V and 5 bases at J; junction bases unmatched: 4. The CDR3 spells CATGQGGNNEQFF. CDR3 bases: TGTGCCACGGGACAGGGGGGAAACAATGAGCAGTTCTTC.

The rearrangement joins TRBV15 to TRBJ1-4, with D possibly being TRBD1 (5 bases). The germline V and J ends were trimmed by 3 bases and 0 bases, with 14 bases remaining between them. Germline V CDR1 and CDR2: LNHNV, YYDKDF (reference sequence). This CDR3 region has 17 residues. Written as DNA, the CDR3 is TGTGCCACCAGCAGCCCTCGTCAGGGTGCAACTAATGAAAAACTGTTTTTT. Amino acid sequence: CATSSPRQGATNEKLFF.

The chain carries TRBV27 and TRBJ1-5, with unresolved D. The CDR3 runs to 13 residues. The germline CDR1 and CDR2 sequences are MNHEY and SMNVEV (reference sequence). Deletions cut 5 bases from V and 4 bases from J, with 9 bases between. The CDR3 sequence is CASSVRQNQPQHF. CDR3 bases: TGTGCCAGCAGTGTCAGGCAGAATCAGCCCCAGCATTTT.

The chain is built from TRBV18 and TRBJ2-1, with 7 bases fitting TRBD1. Trimming took 6 bases from V and 2 from J; bases not matched to a gene: 4. The CDR3 has 14 residues. Germline V gives CDR1 KGHSH, CDR2 LQKENI. CDR3 region: CASSVGTAYNEQFF. CDR3 in DNA: TGTGCCAGCTCGGTCGGGACAGCCTACAATGAGCAGTTCTTC. Filled out from reference TRBV18 and TRBJ2-1, the complete variable domain reads NAGVMQNPRHLVRRRGQEARLRCSPMKGHSHVYWYRQLPEEGLKFMVYLQKENIIDESGMPKERFSAEFPKEGPSILRIQQVVRGDSAAYFCASSVGTAYNEQFFGPGTRLTVL.

The V call is TRBV4-2, the J call TRBJ2-5; D uncertain. V was clipped by 0 bases and J by 2 bases, with 10 bases between them. Germline values: CDR1 LGHNA, CDR2 YNFKEQ. The length of the CDR3 is 15 residues. The CDR3 loop is CASSQDLRVQETQYF. The DNA for the CDR3 is TGTGCCAGCAGCCAAGATTTGAGAGTACAAGAGACCCAGTACTTC.

The chain recombines TRBV2 with TRBJ2-3, with 8 bases lining up with TRBD2. This CDR3 region has 15 residues. Trimming removed 4 bases from V and 5 bases from J; junction bases left unmatched: 8. Per the germline V gene, CDR1 is SNHLY and CDR2 is FYNNEI. CDR3 protein: CASSGRGGDLDTQYF. The CDR3, as DNA: TGTGCCAGCAGTGGCCGGGGGGGGGATTTAGATACGCAGTATTTT. The complete variable domain, with remaining parts taken from reference TRBV2 and TRBJ2-3, reads EPEVTQTPSHQVTQMGQEVILRCVPISNHLYFYWYRQILGQKVEFLVSFYNNEISEKSEIFDDQFSVERPDGSNFTLKIRSTKLEDSAMYFCASSGRGGDLDTQYFGPGTRLTVL.

In DNA, the CDR3 is TGTGCCAGCAGCTTGGGGCAGGGGGGAGACACCGGGGAGCTGTTTTTT. This translates into CASSLGQGGDTGELFF. The chain employs TRBV7-9 and TRBJ2-2; D might be TRBD1 (7 bases). Trimming cost V 3 bases and J 3 bases, with 14 bases left between them. Germline V gene data show CDR1 as SEHNR and CDR2 as FQNEAQ (reference sequence). The CDR3 totals 16 residues.

The table lists this clone with a count of one. The chain links TRBV19 to TRBJ2-5; maybe TRBD1 (6 bases). Germline values: CDR1 LNHDA, CDR2 SQIVND (reference sequence). The CDR3 has 15 amino acids. The ends were cut back, 9 bases at V and 5 bases at J, with 22 bases in the middle. The chain's CDR3 is CASRKQGRAWETQYF. The CDR3 DNA reads as TGTGCCAGCCGCAAACAGGGAAGAGCATGGGAGACCCAGTACTTC.

The rearrangement joins TRBV5-4 to TRBJ1-4; perhaps TRBD1 as D (5 bases). Trimming pared 4 bases from V and 4 bases from J, leaving 14 bases between. Germline values: CDR1 SGHNT, CDR2 YYREEE (reference sequence). The CDR3 is 15 residues long. The CDR3 bases are TGTGCCAGCAGCGCATCGGGACTTATTAATGAAAAACTGTTTTTT. It is translated as CASSASGLINEKLFF.

V and J are TRBV5-1 and TRBJ2-5; D may be TRBD1 (6 bases). Germline V lookup: CDR1 SGHRS, CDR2 YFSETQ. The CDR3 totals 15 residues. V shed 0 bases and J shed 3 bases, with 12 bases lying between them. The CDR3 sequence is CASSLAGAQEETQYF. The CDR3 DNA reads TGCGCCAGCAGCTTGGCAGGGGCCCAAGAAGAGACCCAGTACTTC.

The J gene is TRBJ1-2, the V gene TRBV3-1 (or the pseudogene TRBV3-2); no reliable D call. This CDR3 is 14 amino acids long. Per germline, CDR1 LGHDT and CDR2 YNNKEL (reference sequence). V lost 1 base and J 8 bases, leaving 14 bases between the germline ends. The CDR3: CASSQGSSRSGYTF. CDR3 nucleotides: TGTGCCAGCAGCCAAGGTAGCTCCAGATCCGGCTACACCTTC.

The chain joins TRBV19 to TRBJ1-2; 12 nucleotides agree with TRBD1. After removal of 4 bases from V and 8 bases from J, the junction contained 11 bases not matched to a gene. Germline assignment: CDR1 LNHDA and CDR2 SQIVND (reference sequence). This CDR3 has 16 amino acids. DNA of the CDR3: TGTGCCAGTAGTACTCCGGGACAGGGGGCGGCGAGGGGCTACACCTTC. It encodes CASSTPGQGAARGYTF.

The chain has TRBV9 and TRBJ1-1, with D uncertain. The ends were cut back, 0 bases at V and 8 bases at J, with 11 bases in the middle. Looked up from germline, CDR1 is SGDLS and CDR2 is YYNGEE. This CDR3 region has 13 residues. CDR3 sequence reads: CASSVEPTLEAFF. The CDR3 bases are TGTGCCAGCAGCGTAGAACCGACACTCGAAGCTTTCTTT.

The chain joins TRBV18 to TRBJ1-6, with unresolved D. Per the germline V gene, CDR1 is KGHSH and CDR2 is LQKENI. The CDR3 loop spans 15 amino acids. The V gene lost 2 bases and the J gene lost 9 bases, with 14 bases spanning the gap. The CDR3 loop is CASSPGPVLSSPLHF. In DNA form, the CDR3 reads TGTGCCAGCTCACCAGGGCCCGTTCTTTCTTCACCCCTCCACTTT.

The V call is TRBV9, the J call TRBJ2-7; a possible D gene is TRBD2 (5 bases). Germline CDR1 is SGDLS and CDR2 is YYNGEE. The CDR3 loop spans 15 amino acids. Trimming cost V 0 bases and J 7 bases, with 17 bases left between them. CDR3 bases: TGTGCCAGCAGCGTAGGGGGTGGAACGAGAGGGGAGCAGTACTTC. Its translation: CASSVGGGTRGEQYF. The full variable domain, with the rest looked up from reference TRBV9 and TRBJ2-7, is DSGVTQTPKHLITATGQRVTLRCSPRSGDLSVYWYQQSLDQGLQFLIQYYNGEERAKGNILERFSAQQFPDLHSELNLSSLELGDSALYFCASSVGGGTRGEQYFGPGTRLTVT.

The chain recombines TRBV30 with TRBJ1-2, with D possibly TRBD1 on 5 matching bases. Germline values: CDR1 GTSNPN, CDR2 SVGIG (reference sequence). V lost 3 bases and J 8 bases, leaving 19 bases between the germline ends. The CDR3 is made up of 14 amino acids. The CDR3 DNA is TGTGCCTGGAGCGCCAATCAGGGAGGTCAGGGCTACACCTTC. Residues: CAWSANQGGQGYTF.

The sample holds one count of this clone. The CDR3 bases are TGCGCCAGCAGCGCCGGACTAGCGGGGGGGACGGACAATGAGCAGTTCTTC. Translating it yields CASSAGLAGGTDNEQFF. This chain joins TRBV5-1 and TRBJ2-1; TRBD2 matches 15 bases. The CDR3 is made up of 17 amino acids. Germline CDR1 and CDR2: SGHRS and YFSETQ. The V gene end was trimmed by 4 bases and the J gene end by 5 bases; junction bases not matched to a gene: 7.